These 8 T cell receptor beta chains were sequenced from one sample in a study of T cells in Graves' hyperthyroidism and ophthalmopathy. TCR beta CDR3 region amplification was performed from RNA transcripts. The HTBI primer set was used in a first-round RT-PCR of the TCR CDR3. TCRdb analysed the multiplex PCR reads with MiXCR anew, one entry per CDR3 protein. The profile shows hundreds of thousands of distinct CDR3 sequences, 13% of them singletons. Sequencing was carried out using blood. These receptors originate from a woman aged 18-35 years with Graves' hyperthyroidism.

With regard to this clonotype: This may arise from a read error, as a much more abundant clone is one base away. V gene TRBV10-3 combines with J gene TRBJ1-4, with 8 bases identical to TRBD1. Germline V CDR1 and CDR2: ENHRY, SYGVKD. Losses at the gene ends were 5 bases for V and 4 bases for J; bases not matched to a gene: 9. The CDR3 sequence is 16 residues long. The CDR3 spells CAISTLLDRDNEKLFF. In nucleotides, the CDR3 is TGTGCCATCAGTACCCTCCTGGACAGGGATAATGAAAAACTGTTTTTT.

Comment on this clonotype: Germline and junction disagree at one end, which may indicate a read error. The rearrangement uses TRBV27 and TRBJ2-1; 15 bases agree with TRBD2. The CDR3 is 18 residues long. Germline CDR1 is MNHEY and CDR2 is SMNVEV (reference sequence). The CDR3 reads CVSSLRGTSGRWYNEQFF. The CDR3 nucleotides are TGTGTCAGCAGTTTACGAGGGACTAGCGGGAGGTGGTACAATGAGCAGTTCTTC.

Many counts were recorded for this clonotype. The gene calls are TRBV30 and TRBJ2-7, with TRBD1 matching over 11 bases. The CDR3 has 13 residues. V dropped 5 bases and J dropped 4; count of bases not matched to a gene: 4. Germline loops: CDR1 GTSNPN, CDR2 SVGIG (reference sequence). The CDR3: CAWAGDRGYEQYF. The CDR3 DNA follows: TGTGCCTGGGCAGGGGACAGGGGGTACGAGCAGTACTTC.

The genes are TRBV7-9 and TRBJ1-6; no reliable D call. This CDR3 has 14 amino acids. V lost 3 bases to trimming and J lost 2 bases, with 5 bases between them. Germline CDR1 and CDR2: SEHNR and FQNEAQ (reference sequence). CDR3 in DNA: TGTGCCAGCAGCTTTGATACCTATAATTCACCCCTCCACTTT. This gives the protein CASSFDTYNSPLHF. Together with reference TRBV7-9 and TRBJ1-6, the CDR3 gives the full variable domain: DTGVSQNPRHKITKRGQNVTFRCDPISEHNRLYWYRQTLGQGPEFLTYFQNEAQLEKSRLLSDRFSAERPKGSFSTLEIQRTEQGDSAMYLCASSFDTYNSPLHFGNGTRLTVT.

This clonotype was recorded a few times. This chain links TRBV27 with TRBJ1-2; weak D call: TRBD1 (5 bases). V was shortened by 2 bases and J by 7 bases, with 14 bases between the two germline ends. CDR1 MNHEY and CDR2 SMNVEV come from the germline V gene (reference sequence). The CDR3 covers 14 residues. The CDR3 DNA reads TGTGCCAGCAGTTTAGACCGGAGGGACTGTGGCTACACCTTC. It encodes CASSLDRRDCGYTF.

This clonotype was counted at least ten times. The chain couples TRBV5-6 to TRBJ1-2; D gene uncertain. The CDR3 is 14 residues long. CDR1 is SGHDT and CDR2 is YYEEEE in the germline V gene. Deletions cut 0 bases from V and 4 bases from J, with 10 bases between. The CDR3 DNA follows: TGTGCCAGCAGCTTGGAACAGAACACCTATGGCTACACCTTC. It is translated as CASSLEQNTYGYTF.

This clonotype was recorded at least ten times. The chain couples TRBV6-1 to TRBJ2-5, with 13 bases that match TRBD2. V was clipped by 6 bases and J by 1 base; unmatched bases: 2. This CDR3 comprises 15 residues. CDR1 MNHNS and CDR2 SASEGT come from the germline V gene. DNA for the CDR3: TGTGCCAGCAGAACTAGCGGGGGGGCCCAAGAGACCCAGTACTTC. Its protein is CASRTSGGAQETQYF.

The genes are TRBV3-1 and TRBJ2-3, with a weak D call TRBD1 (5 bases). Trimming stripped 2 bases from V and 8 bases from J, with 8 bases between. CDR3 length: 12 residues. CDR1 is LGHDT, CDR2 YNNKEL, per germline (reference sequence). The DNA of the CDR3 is TGTGCCAGCAGCCAATCTCAGGGTACGCAGTATTTT. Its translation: CASSQSQGTQYF.